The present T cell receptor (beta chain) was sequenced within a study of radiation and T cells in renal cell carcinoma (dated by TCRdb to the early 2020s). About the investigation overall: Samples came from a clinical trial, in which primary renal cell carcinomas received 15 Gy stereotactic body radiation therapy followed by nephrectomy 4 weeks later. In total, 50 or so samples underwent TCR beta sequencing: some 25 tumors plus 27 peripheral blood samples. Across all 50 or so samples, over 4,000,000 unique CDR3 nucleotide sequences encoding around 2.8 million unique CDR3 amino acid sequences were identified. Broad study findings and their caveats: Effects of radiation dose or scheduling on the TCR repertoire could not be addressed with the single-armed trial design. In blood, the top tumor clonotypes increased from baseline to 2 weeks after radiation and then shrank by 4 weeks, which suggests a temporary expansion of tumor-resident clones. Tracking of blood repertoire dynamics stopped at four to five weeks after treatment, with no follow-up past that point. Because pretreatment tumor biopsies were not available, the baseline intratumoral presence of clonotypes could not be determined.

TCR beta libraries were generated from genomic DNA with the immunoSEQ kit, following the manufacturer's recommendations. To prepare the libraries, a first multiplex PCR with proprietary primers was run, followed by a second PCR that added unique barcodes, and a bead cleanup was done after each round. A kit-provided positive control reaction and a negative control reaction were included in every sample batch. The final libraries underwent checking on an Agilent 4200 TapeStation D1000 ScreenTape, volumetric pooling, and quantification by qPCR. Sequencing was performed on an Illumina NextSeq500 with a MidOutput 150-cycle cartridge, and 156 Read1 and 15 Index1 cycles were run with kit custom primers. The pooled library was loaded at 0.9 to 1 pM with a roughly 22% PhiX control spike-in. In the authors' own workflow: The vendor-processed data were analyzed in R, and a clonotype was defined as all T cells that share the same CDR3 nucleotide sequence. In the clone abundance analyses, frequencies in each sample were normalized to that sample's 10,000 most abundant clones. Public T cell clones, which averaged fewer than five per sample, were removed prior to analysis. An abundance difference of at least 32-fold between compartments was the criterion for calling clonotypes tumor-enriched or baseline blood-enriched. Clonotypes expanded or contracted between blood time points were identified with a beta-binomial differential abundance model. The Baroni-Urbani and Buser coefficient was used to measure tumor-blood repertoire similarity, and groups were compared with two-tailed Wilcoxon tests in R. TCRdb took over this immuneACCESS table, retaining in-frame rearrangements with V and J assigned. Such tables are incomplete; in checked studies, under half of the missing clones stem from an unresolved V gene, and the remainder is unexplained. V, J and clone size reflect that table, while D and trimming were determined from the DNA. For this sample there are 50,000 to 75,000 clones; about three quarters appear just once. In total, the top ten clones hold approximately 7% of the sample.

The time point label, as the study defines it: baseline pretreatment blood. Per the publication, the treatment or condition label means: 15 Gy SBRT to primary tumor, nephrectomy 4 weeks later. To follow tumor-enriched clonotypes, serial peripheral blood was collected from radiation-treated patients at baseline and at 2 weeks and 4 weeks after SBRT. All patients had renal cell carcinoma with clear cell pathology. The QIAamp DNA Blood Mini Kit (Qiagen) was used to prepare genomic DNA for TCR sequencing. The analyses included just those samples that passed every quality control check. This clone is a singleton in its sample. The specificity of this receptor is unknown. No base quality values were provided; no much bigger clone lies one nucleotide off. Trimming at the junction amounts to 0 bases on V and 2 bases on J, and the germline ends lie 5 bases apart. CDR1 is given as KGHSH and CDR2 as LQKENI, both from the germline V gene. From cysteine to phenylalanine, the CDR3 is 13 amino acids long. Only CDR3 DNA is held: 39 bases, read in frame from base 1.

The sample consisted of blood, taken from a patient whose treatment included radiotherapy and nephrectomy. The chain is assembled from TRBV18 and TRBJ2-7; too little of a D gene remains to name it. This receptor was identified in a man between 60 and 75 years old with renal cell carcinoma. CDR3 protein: CASSPPTPYEQYF. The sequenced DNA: TGTGCCAGCTCACCACCGACACCCTACGAGCAGTACTTC. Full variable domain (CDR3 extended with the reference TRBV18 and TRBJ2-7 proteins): NAGVMQNPRHLVRRRGQEARLRCSPMKGHSHVYWYRQLPEEGLKFMVYLQKENIIDESGMPKERFSAEFPKEGPSILRIQQVVRGDSAAYFCASSPPTPYEQYFGPGTRLTVT.